The next 29 T cell receptor beta chains were all read from a single sample in a study of T cell changes during pregnancy in multiple sclerosis. Measured with immunoSEQ multiplex PCR; TCRdb has only the in-frame clones, and not every one. The sample records tens of thousands of clones, 92% being singletons. The sequenced sample was CD4+ T cells from peripheral blood mononuclear cells, obtained in the third trimester of pregnancy. The receptor source for this set is a female donor with multiple sclerosis, enrolled in a pregnancy study.

The chain employs TRBV6-1 and TRBJ2-1; D call uncertain. The germline V gene encodes CDR1 MNHNS and CDR2 SASEGT. V dropped 7 bases and J dropped 2 bases, with 12 bases sitting between them. The length of the CDR3 is 14 residues. The CDR3 sequence is CASTPMRPYNEQFF. CDR3 nucleotides: TGTGCCAGCACCCCGATGCGGCCCTACAATGAGCAGTTCTTC.

The J gene is TRBJ1-1, the V gene TRBV28; weak D call: TRBD1 (6 bases). The germline CDR1 and CDR2 sequences are MDHEN and SYDVKM. Trimming took off 4 bases at V and 0 bases at J, with 15 bases between the two ends. The CDR3 sequence is 16 residues long. The CDR3 spells CASSSRRQAMNTEAFF. DNA of the CDR3: TGTGCCAGCAGTTCACGCCGACAGGCAATGAACACTGAAGCTTTCTTT.

The CDR3 sequence is CASSLGLANNNEQFF. The DNA of the CDR3 is TGTGCCAGCAGCTTAGGACTAGCGAATAACAATGAGCAGTTCTTC. This chain joins TRBV7-2 and TRBJ2-1; 8 positions agree with TRBD2. CDR1 and CDR2 (germline): SGHTA, FQGNSA. CDR3 length: 15 residues. Unmatched junction bases numbered 4, after V lost 1 base and J lost 5 bases. Looking up the rest from reference TRBV7-2 and TRBJ2-1 gives the full variable domain: GAGVSQSPSNKVTEKGKDVELRCDPISGHTALYWYRQSLGQGLEFLIYFQGNSAPDKSGLPSDRFSAERTGGSVSTLTIQRTQQEDSAVYLCASSLGLANNNEQFFGPGTRLTVL.

The rearrangement joins TRBV15 to TRBJ2-7, with TRBD2 identical over 10 bases. The V gene's germline CDR1 is LNHNV and CDR2 YYDKDF (reference sequence). The V segment lost 5 bases and the J segment 5 bases; nucleotides outside the gene matches: 9. The CDR3 sequence is 15 residues long. CDR3 in DNA: TGTGCCACCAGCTTCCGACTAGCGGGCAAAAACGAGCAGTACTTC. Translated: CATSFRLAGKNEQYF. The whole variable domain, filled in from reference TRBV15 and TRBJ2-7, reads DAMVIQNPRYQVTQFGKPVTLSCSQTLNHNVMYWYQQKSSQAPKLLFHYYDKDFNNEADTPDNFQSRRPNTSFCFLDIRSPGLGDTAMYLCATSFRLAGKNEQYFGPGTRLTVT.

This clone was seen just once. This sequence joins TRBV19 and TRBJ2-7; 9 nucleotides agree with TRBD1. CDR3 length: 15 amino acids. V gave up 6 bases and J gave up 4 bases; unmatched junction bases: 10. CDR1 is LNHDA, CDR2 SQIVND, per germline (reference sequence). CDR3 region: CASSLSGTGSYEQYF. The CDR3 bases are TGTGCCAGTAGCCTTTCCGGGACAGGGTCGTACGAGCAGTACTTC.

This clone appeared a few times. J is TRBJ1-2 and V is TRBV6-1; 7 bases align to TRBD1. This CDR3 comprises 16 residues. V trimming: 3 bases; J trimming: 0 bases; junction bases outside the gene matches: 7. Germline CDR1 MNHNS, CDR2 SASEGT. Here the CDR3 DNA reads TGTGCCAGCAGTGACGGGACAGCTTCATCTAACTATGGCTACACCTTC. This sequence encodes CASSDGTASSNYGYTF.

V and J are TRBV15 and TRBJ2-3, with D possibly matching TRBD2 (5 bases). The CDR3 is made up of 17 amino acids. Per germline, CDR1 LNHNV and CDR2 YYDKDF (reference sequence). The V end lost 0 bases, the J end lost 2 bases, and 15 bases lay between the germline ends. CDR3 in DNA: TGTGCCACCAGCAGAGATGGCGGGCGGGCTTCCACAGATACGCAGTATTTT. Its protein is CATSRDGGRASTDTQYF.

This clone was observed a single time. The J gene is TRBJ1-1, the V gene TRBV7-6; D unclear. V lost 6 bases, J lost 4 bases, and 12 bases lay in between. CDR1 is SGHVS and CDR2 is FNYEAQ in the germline V gene. CDR3 size: 13 residues. The CDR3 here is CASSEREGTEAFF. CDR3 nucleotides: TGTGCCAGCAGTGAACGTGAGGGCACTGAAGCTTTCTTT. The full variable domain, completed using reference TRBV7-6 and TRBJ1-1, is GAGVSQSPRYKVTKRGQDVALRCDPISGHVSLYWYRQALGQGPEFLTYFNYEAQQDKSGLPNDRFSAERPEGSISTLTIQRTEQRDSAMYRCASSEREGTEAFFGQGTRLTVV.

This chain joins TRBV19 and TRBJ1-5; 8 bases match TRBD1. After removal of 5 bases from V and 3 bases from J, the junction contained 12 bases not matched to a gene. CDR1 is LNHDA, CDR2 SQIVND, per germline (reference sequence). There are 17 residues in the CDR3. The CDR3 nucleotides read TGTGCCAGTAGTTCTGGAAGGACAGGGAGATACAATCAGCCCCAGCATTTT. It specifies CASSSGRTGRYNQPQHF. The complete variable domain, with remaining parts taken from reference TRBV19 and TRBJ1-5, reads DGGITQSPKYLFRKEGQNVTLSCEQNLNHDAMYWYRQDPGQGLRLIYYSQIVNDFQKGDIAEGYSVSREKKESFPLTVTSAQKNPTAFYLCASSSGRTGRYNQPQHFGDGTRLSIL.

The chain couples TRBV7-2 to TRBJ2-2, with unresolved D. CDR1 is SGHTA, CDR2 FQGNSA, per germline. This CDR3 spans 15 amino acids. The ends were cut back, 2 bases at V and 4 bases at J, with 11 bases in the middle. The CDR3 coding sequence is TGTGCCAGCAGCTTAAACCTAGTAGCCACCGGGGAGCTGTTTTTT. Translating it yields CASSLNLVATGELFF.

V usage is TRBV7-9 and J usage is TRBJ2-7; 8 bases match TRBD1. Losses at the gene ends were 4 bases for V and 2 bases for J; bases not matched to a gene: 4. Germline CDR1 reads SEHNR; CDR2 reads FQNEAQ (reference sequence). CDR3 length equals 14 residues. The CDR3 protein is CASSSGTGTYEQYF. The CDR3 DNA reads TGTGCCAGCAGCTCGGGGACAGGAACCTACGAGCAGTACTTC.

The J gene is TRBJ1-2, the V gene TRBV18, with 8 bases matching TRBD1. The CDR3 has 16 amino acids. J lost 3 bases, V lost 6 bases, and 12 bases had no gene match. Germline V gives CDR1 KGHSH, CDR2 LQKENI. The CDR3, as DNA: TGTGCCAGCTCGCGACGTGAGACAGGGGATTACTATGGCTACACCTTC. Translated: CASSRRETGDYYGYTF.

The genes are TRBV14 and TRBJ2-1; D is undetermined. V was shortened by 1 base and J by 6 bases, with 7 bases between the two germline ends. Germline-derived CDR1 and CDR2 are SGHDN and FVKESK. The CDR3 spans 13 residues. The CDR3, as DNA: TGTGCCAGCAGCCAAGTAATCGGCAATGAGCAGTTCTTC. This encodes CASSQVIGNEQFF.

The chain is built from TRBV7-2 and TRBJ2-1, with 7 bases aligning to TRBD1. Germline V gene data show CDR1 as SGHTA and CDR2 as FQGNSA. The CDR3 consists of 15 residues. With V trimmed by 5 bases and J by 3 bases, 7 bases remained unmatched. The CDR3 region has the DNA TGTGCCAGCAGCGCCCGACAGGGTCTCTACAATGAGCAGTTCTTC. Residues: CASSARQGLYNEQFF. The whole variable domain, remainder taken from reference TRBV7-2 and TRBJ2-1, is GAGVSQSPSNKVTEKGKDVELRCDPISGHTALYWYRQSLGQGLEFLIYFQGNSAPDKSGLPSDRFSAERTGGSVSTLTIQRTQQEDSAVYLCASSARQGLYNEQFFGPGTRLTVL.

The CDR3 DNA reads as TGTGCCAGCAGCTTCGGGACAGGGGCAATCAATGAGCAGTTCTTC. It specifies CASSFGTGAINEQFF. The J gene is TRBJ2-1, the V gene TRBV7-2; 10 nucleotides line up with TRBD1. V was pared by 3 bases and J by 6 bases, with 5 bases of the junction left unmatched. Germline V gene data show CDR1 as SGHTA and CDR2 as FQGNSA. The CDR3 has 15 amino acids.

This clone has only a few counts. The chain links TRBV2 to TRBJ1-2, with D possibly matching TRBD1 (6 bases). V was cut by 1 base and J by 7 bases, with 13 bases left in between. The CDR3 covers 14 residues. CDR1 SNHLY and CDR2 FYNNEI come from the germline V gene. CDR3 loop: CASSEVQGRAGYTF. CDR3 DNA sequence: TGTGCCAGCAGTGAAGTTCAGGGGCGCGCTGGCTACACCTTC. Full variable domain (remainder filled in from reference TRBV2 and TRBJ1-2): EPEVTQTPSHQVTQMGQEVILRCVPISNHLYFYWYRQILGQKVEFLVSFYNNEISEKSEIFDDQFSVERPDGSNFTLKIRSTKLEDSAMYFCASSEVQGRAGYTFGSGTRLTVV.

V and J are TRBV2 and TRBJ1-5, with 7 positions matching TRBD1. Germline V gene sequence: CDR1 SNHLY, CDR2 FYNNEI. J lost 0 bases, V lost 6 bases, and 8 bases had no gene match. The CDR3 consists of 16 residues. In DNA, the CDR3 is TGTGCCAGCAGGGCCCCGGGACAGTTTAGCAATCAGCCCCAGCATTTT. Translated: CASRAPGQFSNQPQHF.

The CDR3 loop reads CASYRGQGTFYGYTF. The CDR3 DNA is TGTGCCAGCTATAGGGGACAGGGAACTTTTTATGGCTACACCTTC. V is TRBV25-1 and J is TRBJ1-2; 9 bases match TRBD1. There are 15 residues in the CDR3. Germline CDR1 and CDR2: MGHDK and SYGVNS. Trimming took 8 bases from V and 5 from J; bases not matched to a gene: 12.

The chain employs TRBV29-1 and TRBJ2-3; D ambiguous. V lost 0 bases to trimming and J lost 5 bases, with 9 bases between them. There are 13 residues in the CDR3. Germline CDR1 and CDR2: SQVTM and ANQGSEA. As DNA, the CDR3 is TGCAGCGTTGAAGATCTCCGAGGAGATACGCAGTATTTT. It is translated as CSVEDLRGDTQYF.

The DNA for the CDR3 is TGTGCCATTGGTCGGGGGGGGAGCACTGAAGCTTTCTTT. This translates into CAIGRGGSTEAFF. The gene calls are TRBV28 and TRBJ1-1, with a possible D match to TRBD1 (5 bases). Germline CDR1 is MDHEN and CDR2 is SYDVKM. The V and J ends lost 10 bases and 4 bases respectively, with 16 bases between them. The CDR3 totals 13 residues.

CDR3: CASSETAINTEAFF. CDR3 coding DNA: TGTGCCAGCAGTGAGACAGCAATTAACACTGAAGCTTTCTTT. The chain employs TRBV2 and TRBJ1-1, with D tentatively TRBD1 (5 bases). Germline loops: CDR1 SNHLY, CDR2 FYNNEI. CDR3 size: 14 residues. Trimming cost V 3 bases and J 2 bases, with 10 bases left between them. The complete variable domain, with remaining parts taken from reference TRBV2 and TRBJ1-1, reads EPEVTQTPSHQVTQMGQEVILRCVPISNHLYFYWYRQILGQKVEFLVSFYNNEISEKSEIFDDQFSVERPDGSNFTLKIRSTKLEDSAMYFCASSETAINTEAFFGQGTRLTVV.

This clone occurred once. The J gene is TRBJ2-3, the V gene TRBV30, with 7 bases that match TRBD2. The CDR3 length is 11 residues. Per germline, CDR1 GTSNPN and CDR2 SVGIG (reference sequence). The V segment lost 6 bases and the J segment 9 bases; nucleotides outside the gene matches: 6. Here the CDR3 DNA reads TGTGCCTGTGAGGCGGGAGTCACGCAGTATTTT. Amino acids: CACEAGVTQYF.

The CDR3 coding sequence is TGCGCCAGCAGCCGTAAGACTAGCGGCTACCCCCAGCAGTTCTTC. It encodes CASSRKTSGYPQQFF. V usage is TRBV4-3 and J usage is TRBJ2-1, with 9 bases matching TRBD2. The CDR3 extends over 15 amino acids. From germline, CDR1 is LGHNA and CDR2 YSLEER. V shed 4 bases and J 11 bases; nucleotides not matched to a gene: 12.

The J gene is TRBJ2-1, the V gene TRBV27, with TRBD2 matching 8 bases. Unmatched junction bases numbered 13, after V lost 6 bases and J lost 9 bases. CDR1 and CDR2 (germline): MNHEY, SMNVEV (reference sequence). The length of the CDR3 is 15 residues. CDR3 sequence reads: CASSPNPSGRGEQFF. The CDR3 DNA is TGTGCCAGCAGCCCCAACCCCAGCGGGAGAGGTGAGCAGTTCTTC.

The genes are TRBV9 and TRBJ1-4, with 7 nucleotides matching TRBD1. Trimming removed 3 bases from V and 7 bases from J; junction bases left unmatched: 6. In germline, CDR1 is SGDLS, CDR2 YYNGEE. The CDR3 covers 14 residues. The CDR3 loop is CASSATGSSEKLFF. DNA for the CDR3: TGTGCCAGCAGCGCGACAGGGTCTAGTGAAAAACTGTTTTTT.

This clone showed up just once. The chain combines TRBV28 with TRBJ2-1, with 8 bases fitting TRBD2. CDR3 length: 16 residues. From germline, CDR1 is MDHEN and CDR2 SYDVKM. The V gene end was trimmed by 3 bases and the J gene end by 4 bases; junction bases not matched to a gene: 8. DNA for the CDR3: TGTGCCAGCAGTTTCTTTGGCGGGAGGTATTACAATGAGCAGTTCTTC. This sequence encodes CASSFFGGRYYNEQFF.

This chain joins TRBV29-1 and TRBJ1-4; D is perhaps TRBD1 (5 bases). V was shortened by 6 bases and J by 2 bases, with 19 bases between the two germline ends. CDR1 SQVTM and CDR2 ANQGSEA come from the germline V gene. The CDR3 loop spans 16 amino acids. CDR3: CSVLTWGAGTNEKLFF. The CDR3 coding sequence is TGCAGCGTCTTGACGTGGGGCGCGGGGACTAATGAAAAACTGTTTTTT.

V gene TRBV28 combines with J gene TRBJ1-5; possibly TRBD1 for D (5 bases). The V end was cut by 1 base, the J end by 3 bases, with 7 bases between. The CDR3 covers 14 residues. The germline V gene has CDR1 MDHEN and CDR2 SYDVKM. The CDR3 nucleotides are TGTGCCAGCAGTTTATCAGGGATCAATCAGCCCCAGCATTTT. Translation: CASSLSGINQPQHF.

The genes are TRBV5-6 and TRBJ1-2; D uncertain. V dropped 1 base and J dropped 1 base, with 5 bases sitting between them. The CDR3 has 13 residues. Per germline, CDR1 SGHDT and CDR2 YYEEEE. The CDR3 coding sequence is TGTGCCAGCAGCTTGACCAGTAACTATGGCTACACCTTC. As protein: CASSLTSNYGYTF.